Listed below are T cell receptor beta chains from one sample, sequenced in a study of shared clonotypes between healthy human individuals. Produced via immunoSEQ multiplex PCR; TCRdb's table is partial and in-frame only. The sample has millions of clones, 85% to 95% seen once. The sequenced material came from naive CD4+ T cells sorted from blood. The receptor source for this set is a man aged 18 to 30 in good health. The CDR3 runs from the conserved cysteine through the conserved F or W. A D gene is named only where the DNA matches it firmly. Not every row has a clone size; where given, it reads once, few, many or a size class.

v_gene	d_gene	j_gene	abundance	CDR3nt	CDR3aa
TRBV7-9	.	TRBJ2-5	once	TGTGCCAGCAGCTTAGGAGACTACCTGGAGACCCAGTACTTC	CASSLGDYLETQYF
TRBV27	.	TRBJ2-7	.	TGTGCCAGCAGTTTATCGTGGCAGGTCTCCTACGAGCAGTACTTC	CASSLSWQVSYEQYF
TRBV10-2	TRBD1	TRBJ2-5	.	TGCGCCAGCAGTATCGCAGGGGGCCTCAAGGAGACCCAGTACTTC	CASSIAGGLKETQYF
TRBV5-4	TRBD2	TRBJ2-3	once	TGTGCCAGCAGCAAATCTAGCGGCGACACAGATACGCAGTATTTT	CASSKSSGDTDTQYF
TRBV6-5	TRBD2	TRBJ2-1	once	TGTGCCAGCAGTTACTTTCGCGGGAGGACACACAATGAGCAGTTCTTC	CASSYFRGRTHNEQFF
TRBV27	TRBD2	TRBJ2-3	.	TGTGCCAGCAGTTTTAGCGGGAGACCCAACACAGATACGCAGTATTTT	CASSFSGRPNTDTQYF
TRBV4-3	TRBD2	TRBJ2-3	.	TGCGCCAGCAGCCAGGGGACTAGCGGGGGACCTAGCACAGATACGCAGTATTTT	CASSQGTSGGPSTDTQYF
TRBV15	.	TRBJ1-4	.	TGTGCCACCAGCAGAGTTGAACAAGGGGGATGGCTGTTTTTT	CATSRVEQGGWLFF
TRBV6-6	TRBD1	TRBJ1-4	.	TGTGCCAGCAGTTACTGGGGACAGGGTGATGAAAAACTGTTTTTT	CASSYWGQGDEKLFF
TRBV7-3	TRBD1	TRBJ2-4	.	TGTGCCAGCAGCGGTGGACAGGGCGGTTTAGCCAAAAACATTCAGTACTTC	CASSGGQGGLAKNIQYF
TRBV7-8	TRBD2	TRBJ2-7	.	TGTGCCAGCAGCTTAGACCGGGGGGGCCCTTCTAGTGAGCAGTACTTC	CASSLDRGGPSSEQYF
TRBV6-1	.	TRBJ1-4	.	TGTGCCAGCAGTGCATCGGGACGCTCTAATGAAAAACTGTTTTTT	CASSASGRSNEKLFF
TRBV6-1	TRBD1	TRBJ1-5	.	TGTGCCAGCATCTTGACAGGGAGCAGCAATCAGCCCCAGCATTTT	CASILTGSSNQPQHF
TRBV2	TRBD2	TRBJ2-1	.	TGTGCCAGCAGGGAGCGGGGGGGAGGTTACAATGAGCAGTTCTTC	CASRERGGGYNEQFF
TRBV18	.	TRBJ1-5	.	TGTGCCAGCTCCCCATCATTACTAGGGGGCAATCAGCCCCAGCATTTT	CASSPSLLGGNQPQHF
TRBV4-2	TRBD1	TRBJ2-3	once	TGTGCCAGCAGCCATCCCGACAGGGGAGGCACAGATACGCAGTATTTT	CASSHPDRGGTDTQYF
TRBV28	TRBD1	TRBJ1-5	.	TGTGCCAGCAGTTCTTCCGGGACAGGGGGTGGAAAGCCCCAGCATTTT	CASSSSGTGGGKPQHF
TRBV25-1	TRBD1	TRBJ1-5	.	TGTGCCAGCAGTGAAAGTAGACAGGGAGGGATGGAGCCCCAGCATTTT	CASSESRQGGMEPQHF
TRBV19	.	TRBJ1-5	.	TGTGCCAGTAGATCAAGGGGTAACGGCAATCAGCCCCAGCATTTT	CASRSRGNGNQPQHF
TRBV9	.	TRBJ2-1	.	TGTGCCAGCAGCGTCTACAATGAGCAGTTCTTC	CASSVYNEQFF
TRBV19	.	TRBJ1-1	.	TGTGCCAGCCACGGACGGGATCGCGCTGAAGCTTTCTTT	CASHGRDRAEAFF
TRBV6-6	TRBD1	TRBJ2-2	.	TGTGCCAGCAGTTACGGGGACAGGGGGCGCTCCGGGGAGCTGTTTTTT	CASSYGDRGRSGELFF
TRBV27	.	TRBJ2-7	.	TGTGCCAGCAGTTCCCTGGGACTCAGAAGCTCCTACGAGCAGTACTTC	CASSSLGLRSSYEQYF
TRBV5-5	.	TRBJ1-6	.	TGTGCCAGCAGCTTGCAGGGGACTTTCTATAATTCACCCCTCCACTTT	CASSLQGTFYNSPLHF
TRBV29-1	TRBD2	TRBJ2-3	.	TGCAGCGCCCTTTTGCGGGGGGGCACAGATACGCAGTATTTT	CSALLRGGTDTQYF
TRBV7-9	.	TRBJ2-7	.	TGTGCCAGCAGGCAGACAGTGACAAGAAGCTACGAGCAGTACTTC	CASRQTVTRSYEQYF
TRBV9	TRBD2	TRBJ2-1	once	TGTGCCAGCAGCCGTAGCGGGAACCAAGCCTACAATGAGCAGTTCTTC	CASSRSGNQAYNEQFF
TRBV9	TRBD2	TRBJ2-5	.	TGTGCCAGCAGCGTAGGGCGAGGTAGCGGGACACAAGAGACCCAGTACTTC	CASSVGRGSGTQETQYF
TRBV4-3	.	TRBJ1-1	once	TGCGCCAGCAGCACCCGCGGCAGCATGAACACTGAAGCTTTCTTT	CASSTRGSMNTEAFF
TRBV7-3	.	TRBJ2-2	.	TGTGCCAGCAGCTTAATGAGGAACACCGGGGAGCTGTTTTTT	CASSLMRNTGELFF
TRBV28	.	TRBJ2-3	once	TGTGCCAGCAGTTTTCTCGGGGGAGATACGCAGTATTTT	CASSFLGGDTQYF
TRBV7-9	.	TRBJ1-6	few	TGTGCCAGCAGCTTAGGCCAGGGAGGTAATTCACCCCTCCACTTT	CASSLGQGGNSPLHF
TRBV6-4	.	TRBJ1-1	.	TGTGCCAGCAGAAAGGGGTCCATGAACACTGAAGCTTTCTTT	CASRKGSMNTEAFF
TRBV28	TRBD1	TRBJ2-7	.	TGTGCCAGCAGTTTCGGCGACAGGGTGGACGAGCAGTACTTC	CASSFGDRVDEQYF
TRBV10-3	.	TRBJ1-2	.	TGTGCCATCAGGGCACCAACAGCTAACTATGGCTACACCTTC	CAIRAPTANYGYTF
TRBV11-2	.	TRBJ2-7	.	TGTGCCAGCAGCTTAGGCCCCTCCGAGCAGTACTTC	CASSLGPSEQYF
TRBV2	.	TRBJ1-5	.	TGTGCCAGCAGTGAACGACAGGATAGCAATCAGCCCCAGCATTTT	CASSERQDSNQPQHF
TRBV4-1	.	TRBJ1-6	.	TGCGCCAGCAGCCACCCCCTAAGGGATTCACCCCTCCACTTT	CASSHPLRDSPLHF
TRBV10-3	.	TRBJ2-1	.	TGTGCCATCCGGGTATACAATGAGCAGTTCTTC	CAIRVYNEQFF
TRBV7-2	.	TRBJ1-2	once	TGTGCCAGCAGCTCATTGGTGGCAGGGATCACTGGCTACACCTTC	CASSSLVAGITGYTF
TRBV6-6	.	TRBJ1-2	.	TGTGCCAGCAGACGGTACAGCAATGGTGGCTACACCTTC	CASRRYSNGGYTF
TRBV5-1	.	TRBJ1-6	.	TGCGCCAGCAGCTTCATCTACAGTTATAATTCACCCCTCCACTTT	CASSFIYSYNSPLHF